Below are 18 T cell receptor beta chains sequenced from a single sample in a study of T cell responses to AZD1222 COVID-19 vaccine. Sequenced by immunoSEQ multiplex PCR; TCRdb stores in-frame clones only, minus some. The data show hundreds of thousands of clones, under 95% seen once. The sample consisted of peripheral blood, taken on day 0 of MenACWY control vaccination. These receptors were collected from an adult in good health.

V gene TRBV3-1 (or the pseudogene TRBV3-2) combines with J gene TRBJ2-1; the D gene is possibly TRBD2 (5 bases). The CDR3 is made up of 15 amino acids. Trimming cost V 4 bases and J 7 bases, with 17 bases left between them. The germline V gene has CDR1 LGHDT and CDR2 YNNKEL (reference sequence). The CDR3 here is CASSLSSTPVNEQFF. In DNA form, the CDR3 reads TGTGCCAGCAGCCTTTCTAGCACTCCGGTTAATGAGCAGTTCTTC.

V and J are TRBV7-9 and TRBJ2-1; D might be TRBD1 (5 bases). Germline assignment: CDR1 SEHNR and CDR2 FQNEAQ (reference sequence). With 2 bases removed from V and 10 bases from J, the gap between germline ends came to 9 bases. CDR3 size: 12 residues. The chain's CDR3 is CASSLTYREQFF. CDR3 sequence (DNA): TGTGCCAGCAGCTTAACCTACAGGGAGCAGTTCTTC.

Here the CDR3 reads CASSSGGLGINIQYF. The CDR3 DNA reads TGTGCCAGTAGTTCCGGGGGGCTGGGGATAAACATTCAGTACTTC. The J gene is TRBJ2-4, the V gene TRBV19; D may be TRBD2 (7 bases). CDR3 length: 15 residues. V was shortened by 5 bases and J by 6 bases, with 17 bases between the two germline ends. Germline-derived CDR1 and CDR2 are LNHDA and SQIVND (reference sequence).

J is TRBJ1-2 and V is TRBV7-9, with TRBD1 matching 11 bases. The CDR3 has 14 amino acids. Germline CDR1 is SEHNR and CDR2 is FQNEAQ (reference sequence). V dropped 4 bases and J dropped 5; count of bases not matched to a gene: 3. The CDR3 bases are TGTGCCAGCAGCTCCGGACAGGGGGCGTATGGCTACACCTTC. It codes for CASSSGQGAYGYTF.

The V call is TRBV3-1 (or the pseudogene TRBV3-2), the J call TRBJ1-3; no definite D call. Trimming pared 2 bases from V and 0 bases from J, leaving 11 bases between. The CDR3 length is 16 residues. Germline lookup yields CDR1 LGHDT and CDR2 YNNKEL (reference sequence). CDR3 DNA: TGTGCCAGCAGCCAAATGGGTACCCACTCTGGAAACACCATATATTTT. It yields the protein CASSQMGTHSGNTIYF.

The chain links TRBV28 to TRBJ1-5; unclear D gene. The CDR3 runs to 11 residues. Per the germline V gene, CDR1 is MDHEN and CDR2 is SYDVKM. Trimming left V 1 base short and J 10 bases short, with 5 bases between. The CDR3 region is CASSLFGPQHF. CDR3 DNA: TGTGCCAGCAGTTTATTCGGTCCCCAGCATTTT.

The genes are TRBV10-3 and TRBJ2-5, with D possibly TRBD2 on 6 matching bases. With 3 bases removed from V and 4 bases from J, the gap between germline ends came to 15 bases. The CDR3 is 15 amino acids. Germline values: CDR1 ENHRY, CDR2 SYGVKD. CDR3: CAISDLPARGETQYF. DNA of the CDR3: TGTGCCATCAGTGATTTGCCTGCGCGGGGAGAGACCCAGTACTTC.

V is TRBV7-5 and J is TRBJ2-1; the D call in the table, TRBD2, was not verified against the DNA. TRBV7-5 represents a pseudogene. The CDR3 is 18 amino acids. DNA for the CDR3: TGTGTCAGAAATCCGGGACTAGCGGGGCCTAGCTCCTACAATGAGCAGTTCTTC. It yields the protein CVRNPGLAGPSSYNEQFF.

The chain uses TRBV6-4 and TRBJ1-2, with 12 bases matching TRBD1. Trimming took 6 bases from V and 2 from J; bases not matched to a gene: 7. The germline V gene encodes CDR1 MRHNA and CDR2 SNTAGT. This CDR3 contains 16 residues. The CDR3 DNA sequence: TGTGCCAGCAGGCCGGGACAGGGGGCTTCCAACTATGGCTACACCTTC. Translated, it gives CASRPGQGASNYGYTF.

The V gene is TRBV24-1, the J gene TRBJ1-4, with D possibly TRBD1 on 5 matching bases. Trimming took off 7 bases at V and 3 bases at J, with 8 bases between the two ends. The germline V gene has CDR1 KGHDR and CDR2 SFDVKD. The CDR3 sequence is 13 residues long. Here the CDR3 reads CATSGGPNEKLFF. CDR3 nucleotide sequence: TGTGCCACCAGCGGGGGTCCTAATGAAAAACTGTTTTTT.

This chain uses TRBV4-1 with TRBJ2-5, with D maybe TRBD1 (5 bases). The CDR3 runs 15 residues. Trimming took 3 bases from V and 1 from J, leaving 12 bases between them. Germline V lookup: CDR1 MGHRA, CDR2 YSYEKL. As DNA, the CDR3 is TGCGCCAGCAGCCATCTGGGGCAAATCCAAGAGACCCAGTACTTC. This gives the protein CASSHLGQIQETQYF.

The rearrangement uses TRBV3-1 (or the pseudogene TRBV3-2) and TRBJ1-5; TRBD1 matches at 7 bases. CDR1 is LGHDT, CDR2 YNNKEL, per germline (reference sequence). The V gene end was trimmed by 4 bases and the J gene end by 3 bases; junction bases not matched to a gene: 6. CDR3 length: 15 amino acids. CDR3 DNA: TGTGCCAGCAGCCGGGGACAGCAAGCCAATCAGCCCCAGCATTTT. Translation gives CASSRGQQANQPQHF.

This clone was recorded only once. CDR3 region: CASSLGRVGTEAFF. DNA of the CDR3: TGTGCCAGCAGCCTCGGCAGGGTGGGGACTGAAGCTTTCTTT. V gene TRBV9 combines with J gene TRBJ1-1; maybe TRBD1 (5 bases). Germline V gene sequence: CDR1 SGDLS, CDR2 YYNGEE. This CDR3 contains 14 residues. V was cut by 4 bases and J by 5 bases, with 15 bases left in between.

The chain is built from TRBV4-3 and TRBJ1-2; 7 bases map to TRBD1. The length of the CDR3 is 13 residues. Trimming at V came to 0 bases and at J to 10 bases, leaving 5 bases not matched to a gene. Germline V gives CDR1 LGHNA, CDR2 YSLEER. In DNA form, the CDR3 reads TGCGCCAGCAGCCAAGAGGTACAGGGGCTCTACACCTTC. It specifies CASSQEVQGLYTF.

The chain joins TRBV19 to TRBJ1-1; no clear D. V was shortened by 8 bases and J by 1 base, with 5 bases between the two germline ends. The germline gives CDR1 LNHDA, CDR2 SQIVND (reference sequence). This CDR3 has 11 residues. CDR3 DNA: TGTGCCAGTCGAAGGAACACTGAAGCTTTCTTT. This translates into CASRRNTEAFF.

The chain links TRBV3-1 (or the pseudogene TRBV3-2) to TRBJ1-2; D is uncertain. The length of the CDR3 is 14 residues. V was cut by 3 bases and J by 0 bases, with 8 bases left in between. Germline V lookup: CDR1 LGHDT, CDR2 YNNKEL (reference sequence). The CDR3 DNA reads TGTGCCAGCAGCCAGCGAAGTGCTAACTATGGCTACACCTTC. Translated, it gives CASSQRSANYGYTF.

The rearrangement links TRBV19 to TRBJ1-1; 7 nucleotides match TRBD1. CDR1 and CDR2 from the germline V gene are LNHDA and SQIVND (reference sequence). The J segment lost 3 bases and the V segment lost 9 bases, leaving 7 bases of the junction unmatched. This CDR3 region has 13 residues. Here the CDR3 reads CASRRQGYTEAFF. In DNA form, the CDR3 reads TGTGCCAGCCGGCGACAGGGTTACACTGAAGCTTTCTTT.

The chain carries TRBV6-5 and TRBJ1-1; 9 bases are a match to TRBD1. Germline CDR1 and CDR2: MNHEY and SVGAGI. This CDR3 is 15 amino acids long. V lost 8 bases and J lost 6; bases outside the gene matches: 13. CDR3 DNA sequence: TGTGCCAGCGCCCCTGGGACAGGGCGGACGGCTGAAGCTTTCTTT. As protein: CASAPGTGRTAEAFF.